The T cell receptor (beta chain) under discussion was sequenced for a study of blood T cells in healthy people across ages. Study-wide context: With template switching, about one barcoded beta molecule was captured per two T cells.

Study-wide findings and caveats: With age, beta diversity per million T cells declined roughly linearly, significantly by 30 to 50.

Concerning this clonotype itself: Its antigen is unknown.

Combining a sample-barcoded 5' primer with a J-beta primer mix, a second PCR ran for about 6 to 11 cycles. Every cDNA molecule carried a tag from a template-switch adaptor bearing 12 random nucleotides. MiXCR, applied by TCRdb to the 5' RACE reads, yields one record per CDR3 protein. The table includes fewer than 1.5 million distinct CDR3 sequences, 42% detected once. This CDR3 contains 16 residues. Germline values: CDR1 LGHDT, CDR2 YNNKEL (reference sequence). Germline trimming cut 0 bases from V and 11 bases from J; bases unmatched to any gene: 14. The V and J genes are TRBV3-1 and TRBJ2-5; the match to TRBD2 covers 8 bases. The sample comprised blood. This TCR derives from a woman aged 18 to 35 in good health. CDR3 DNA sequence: TGTGCCAGCAGCCAAGATCGGGGACTAGGGAGGAATGAGCAGTACTTC. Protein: CASSQDRGLGRNEQYF.